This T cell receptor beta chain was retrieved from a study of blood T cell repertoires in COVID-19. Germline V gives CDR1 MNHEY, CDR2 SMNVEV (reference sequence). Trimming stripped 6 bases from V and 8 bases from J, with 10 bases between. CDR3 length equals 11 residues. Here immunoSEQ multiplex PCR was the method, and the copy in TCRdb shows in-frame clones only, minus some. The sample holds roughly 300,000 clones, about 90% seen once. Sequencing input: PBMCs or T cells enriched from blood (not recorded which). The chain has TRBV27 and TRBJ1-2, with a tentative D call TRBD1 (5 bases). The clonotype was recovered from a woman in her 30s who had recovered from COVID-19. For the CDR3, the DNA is TGTGCCAGCAGGGGGCCAGAAGGCTACACCTTC. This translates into CASRGPEGYTF.